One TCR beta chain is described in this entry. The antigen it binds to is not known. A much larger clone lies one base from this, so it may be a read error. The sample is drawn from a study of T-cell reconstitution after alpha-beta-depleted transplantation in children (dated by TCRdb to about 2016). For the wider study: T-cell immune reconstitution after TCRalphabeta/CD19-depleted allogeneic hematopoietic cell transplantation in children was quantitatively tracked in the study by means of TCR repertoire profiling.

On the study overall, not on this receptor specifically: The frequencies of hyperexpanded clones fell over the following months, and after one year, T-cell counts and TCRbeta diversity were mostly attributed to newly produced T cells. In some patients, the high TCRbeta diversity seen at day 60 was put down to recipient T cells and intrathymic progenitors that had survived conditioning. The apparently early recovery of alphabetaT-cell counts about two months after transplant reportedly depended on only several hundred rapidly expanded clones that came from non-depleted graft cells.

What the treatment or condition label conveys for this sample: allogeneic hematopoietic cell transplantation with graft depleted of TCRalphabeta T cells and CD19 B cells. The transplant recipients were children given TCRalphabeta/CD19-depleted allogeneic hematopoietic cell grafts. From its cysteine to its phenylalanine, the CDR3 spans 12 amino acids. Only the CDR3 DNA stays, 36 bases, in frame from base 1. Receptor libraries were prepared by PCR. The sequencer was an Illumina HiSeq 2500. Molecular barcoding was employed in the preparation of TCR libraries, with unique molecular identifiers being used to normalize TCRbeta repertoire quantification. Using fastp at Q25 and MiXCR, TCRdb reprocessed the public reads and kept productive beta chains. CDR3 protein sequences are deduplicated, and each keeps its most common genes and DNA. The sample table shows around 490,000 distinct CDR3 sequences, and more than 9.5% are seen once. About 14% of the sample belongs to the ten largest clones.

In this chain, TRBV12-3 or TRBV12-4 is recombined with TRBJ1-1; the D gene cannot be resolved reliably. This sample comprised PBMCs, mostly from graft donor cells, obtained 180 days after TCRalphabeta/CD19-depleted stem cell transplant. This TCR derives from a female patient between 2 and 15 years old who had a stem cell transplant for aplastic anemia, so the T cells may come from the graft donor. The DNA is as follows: TGTGTCAGCAGTTTGAGCTTTACTGAAGCTTTCTTT. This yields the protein CVSSLSFTEAFF.